The 13 T cell receptor beta chains in this list originate from one sample, sequenced in a study of shared clonotypes between healthy human individuals. Clones were sequenced by immunoSEQ multiplex PCR, and TCRdb holds only the in-frame ones, with some missing. This sample has millions of clones, with more than 85% found just once. Naive CD8 cells lacked CD45RO and underwent positive selection for CCR7, leaving out terminally differentiated effector memory CD45RA+ cells. Sequenced material: naive CD8+ T cells from PBMCs. Every receptor here comes from a man between 18 and 29 years old in good health. Some clones in this sample may be carry-over from other donors' samples.

Points on this clone: The same CDR3 is also encoded by other DNA sequences in this sample. The rearrangement links TRBV27 to TRBJ2-7; 7 nucleotides line up with TRBD1. With 5 bases clipped from V and 6 bases from J, the junction kept 7 bases outside the gene matches. Germline assignment: CDR1 MNHEY and CDR2 SMNVEV (reference sequence). This CDR3 spans 13 amino acids. This CDR3 is CASSPRQGGEQYF. The CDR3 DNA reads as TGTGCCAGCAGTCCCAGACAGGGTGGCGAGCAGTACTTC.

The chain couples TRBV29-1 to TRBJ2-1; D remains ambiguous. The ends were cut back, 6 bases at V and 9 bases at J, with 27 bases in the middle. CDR1 SQVTM and CDR2 ANQGSEA come from the germline V gene. The CDR3 has 16 residues. DNA for the CDR3: TGCAGCGTCACCCCTCGTTTAGCTAGGGCCCTGGGTGAGCAGTTCTTC. Its protein product is CSVTPRLARALGEQFF.

V is TRBV6-1 and J is TRBJ2-7; D uncertain. The germline CDR1 and CDR2 sequences are MNHNS and SASEGT. V was pared by 2 bases and J by 5 bases, with 13 bases between. The CDR3 consists of 14 residues. The CDR3 sequence is CASSERRVYDEQYF. The CDR3, as DNA: TGTGCCAGCAGTGAACGCCGAGTTTACGACGAGCAGTACTTC.

The chain employs TRBV27 and TRBJ2-3, with 10 bases aligning to TRBD2. CDR1 and CDR2 from the germline V gene are MNHEY and SMNVEV (reference sequence). The V and J ends lost 2 bases and 5 bases, in that order; junction bases with no gene match: 4. This CDR3 comprises 15 residues. CDR3 amino acids: CASSLLAGVIDTQYF. In nucleotides, the CDR3 is TGTGCCAGCAGTTTACTAGCGGGAGTGATAGATACGCAGTATTTT.

The chain uses TRBV7-8 and TRBJ2-1, with TRBD2 matching over 10 bases. The germline V gene encodes CDR1 SGHVS and CDR2 FQNEAQ. J was trimmed by 2 bases and V by 1 base; bases with no gene match: 8. The CDR3 totals 18 residues. CDR3 bases: TGTGCCAGCAGCTTAGGCCTAGCGGGAGTTGATCCCTACAATGAGCAGTTCTTC. Translating gives CASSLGLAGVDPYNEQFF.

The genes are TRBV27 and TRBJ2-7; D may be TRBD2 (7 bases). Deletions cut 7 bases from V and 7 bases from J, with 23 bases between. CDR3 length equals 15 residues. Germline loops: CDR1 MNHEY, CDR2 SMNVEV (reference sequence). CDR3 nucleotides: TGTGCCAGCACCTCTCTGGGGGGGGCGCCGGGGGAGCAGTACTTC. Encoded protein: CASTSLGGAPGEQYF.

The rearrangement links TRBV6-6 to TRBJ2-7, with 9 bases aligning to TRBD1. Unmatched junction bases numbered 10, after V lost 7 bases and J lost 3 bases. Germline CDR1 reads MNHNY; CDR2 reads SVGAGI (reference sequence). The CDR3 runs to 15 residues. CDR3 sequence reads: CASIYGTGKNYEQYF. The CDR3, as DNA: TGTGCCAGCATCTACGGGACAGGGAAGAACTACGAGCAGTACTTC.

The V and J genes are TRBV4-1 and TRBJ1-1, with 10 nucleotides matching TRBD1. The germline gives CDR1 MGHRA, CDR2 YSYEKL. The J segment lost 8 bases and the V segment lost 3 bases, leaving 12 bases of the junction unmatched. The CDR3 is 16 amino acids. The CDR3 DNA reads as TGCGCCAGCAGCCATCGACAGGGGGCGGTTTTCGTGGAAGCTTTCTTT. Residues: CASSHRQGAVFVEAFF.

CDR3 sequence: CSVEDRYRGREQYF. The CDR3 region has the DNA TGCAGCGTTGAAGATCGTTACAGGGGGCGGGAGCAGTACTTC. The chain has TRBV29-1 and TRBJ2-7; 9 bases line up with TRBD1. There are 14 residues in the CDR3. Germline-derived CDR1 and CDR2 are SQVTM and ANQGSEA. J lost 7 bases, V lost 0 bases, and 7 bases had no gene match.

V and J are TRBV10-3 and TRBJ1-1; D unclear. The CDR3 consists of 14 residues. From germline, CDR1 is ENHRY and CDR2 SYGVKD. Trimming cost V 5 bases and J 8 bases, with 18 bases left between them. The CDR3, as DNA: TGTGCCATCAGTTTTGAGGTTTTCGGGCTGGAAGCTTTCTTT. Amino acid sequence: CAISFEVFGLEAFF.

This chain uses TRBV6-5 with TRBJ2-7; the D is unclear. The CDR3 totals 12 residues. Germline CDR1 reads MNHEY; CDR2 reads SVGAGI. Trimming cost V 6 bases and J 7 bases, with 13 bases left between them. CDR3 region: CASSSRQDEQYF. DNA of the CDR3: TGTGCCAGCAGCTCTCGGCAGGATGAGCAGTACTTC.

This clone appeared a single time. V is TRBV27 and J is TRBJ1-1, with D uncertain. CDR1 is MNHEY, CDR2 SMNVEV, per germline (reference sequence). The length of the CDR3 is 14 residues. The germline V and J ends were trimmed by 1 base and 3 bases, with 9 bases remaining between them. In DNA form, the CDR3 reads TGTGCCAGCAGTTTATTGGGCAGATACACTGAAGCTTTCTTT. Amino acids: CASSLLGRYTEAFF.

Comment on this clone: The same CDR3 is also encoded by other DNA sequences in this sample. The chain has TRBV28 and TRBJ2-7; the match to TRBD1 covers 9 bases. The CDR3 sequence is 16 residues long. CDR1 is MDHEN and CDR2 is SYDVKM in the germline V gene. Trimming cost V 3 bases and J 4 bases; bases outside gene matches: 10. CDR3 sequence reads: CASSFPPGTGSYEQYF. Written as DNA, the CDR3 is TGTGCCAGCAGTTTCCCTCCCGGGACAGGGTCATACGAGCAGTACTTC.